This T cell receptor beta chain comes out of a study of blood T cell repertoires in COVID-19. Whole-study context: The samples span acute and convalescent COVID-19 from the United States, Italy and Spain. T cells, B-cell-depleted T cells, or PBMCs provided the cDNA or gDNA that served as material.

Trimming pared 7 bases from V and 2 bases from J, leaving 18 bases between. Germline V CDR1 and CDR2: MDHEN, SYDVKM. CDR3 length: 16 amino acids. Original processing methods: Amplification of reference gene primers provided the estimated nucleated cell counts. Some clones are missing from TCRdb's copy, which holds only in-frame ones; the method was immunoSEQ multiplex PCR. Clone size and V and J calls were adopted from that table, with D and trimming inferred from the DNA. The table has a few hundred thousand clones, roughly nine tenths seen once. The material sequenced was peripheral blood. The rearrangement joins TRBV28 to TRBJ1-3; a weak D match, TRBD1 (5 bases). The receptor was derived from a man in his forties or fifties with acute or convalescent COVID-19. CDR3 in amino acids: CASTSQPGFTGNTIYF. The CDR3 region has the DNA TGTGCCAGCACCTCTCAACCAGGGTTTACTGGAAACACCATATATTTT. The full variable domain, with the rest looked up from reference TRBV28 and TRBJ1-3, is DVKVTQSSRYLVKRTGEKVFLECVQDMDHENMFWYRQDPGLGLRLIYFSYDVKMKEKGDIPEGYSVSREKKERFSLILESASTNQTSMYLCASTSQPGFTGNTIYFGEGSWLTVV.